This T cell receptor beta chain is from a study of siplizumab effects on memory and regulatory T cells. Here immunoSEQ multiplex PCR was the method, and the copy in TCRdb shows in-frame clones only, minus some. The sample has around 86,000 clones; around 94% are singletons. The CDR3 is 14 residues long. The V segment lost 2 bases and the J segment 7 bases; nucleotides outside the gene matches: 3. The germline V gene encodes CDR1 SGHRS and CDR2 YFSETQ. J is TRBJ1-4 and V is TRBV5-1, with 9 bases aligning to TRBD1. This TCR was recovered from a human donor in good health. The material sequenced was non-Treg CD4+ T cells sorted from blood. The CDR3 nucleotides are TGCGCCAGCAGCTTAGGACAGGGGTTTGAAAAACTGTTTTTT. It is translated as CASSLGQGFEKLFF. The complete variable domain, with remaining parts taken from reference TRBV5-1 and TRBJ1-4, reads KAGVTQTPRYLIKTRGQQVTLSCSPISGHRSVSWYQQTPGQGLQFLFEYFSETQRNKGNFPGRFSGRQFSNSRSEMNVSTLELGDSALYLCASSLGQGFEKLFFGSGTQLSVL.